The clone carrying this T cell receptor (beta chain) was picked up many times. What it recognizes is unknown. CDR3 length: 11 amino acids. Germline CDR1 and CDR2: SQVTM and ANQGSEA. Deletions cut 4 bases from V and 4 bases from J, with 8 bases between. TCR beta cDNA libraries had unique molecular identifiers. Input populations of roughly 1 to 11 million T cells gave rise to approximately 500,000 cDNA molecules. One entry per CDR3 protein, called by TCRdb with MiXCR from the PCR reads. The data contain a few hundred thousand distinct CDR3 sequences, 35% to 40% of them seen just once; the ten biggest clones take up 4% to 5.5%. These data originate in a study of post-analysis software for immune sequencing data. Study in general: Both relapsing-remitting and secondary progressive multiple sclerosis featured among the disease courses, as did progressive-relapsing multiple sclerosis. Whole-study findings and limits: Four or five TRBV segments, TRBV5-6, TRBV5-1 and TRBV20-1 among them, were found more frequent in patients than controls. Diversity measured as normalized Chao1 was significantly lower in multiple sclerosis patients than in controls. Samples from a shared batch, those prepared together, strongly co-clustered by F measure.

The clonotype was recovered from a girl aged 5 to 17 with multiple sclerosis. The J gene is TRBJ2-7, the V gene TRBV29-1; D may be TRBD1 or TRBD2 (5 bases each). The specimen was blood. Here the CDR3 reads CSVGWGYEQYF. CDR3 bases: TGCAGCGTTGGATGGGGGTACGAGCAGTACTTC.